This record concerns one T cell receptor (beta chain) sequence. Germline CDR1 reads DFQATT; CDR2 reads SNEGSKA (reference sequence). J gave up 3 bases and V 0 bases, and 3 bases lay outside the gene matches. The CDR3 is made up of 14 amino acids. Lactation, pregnancy, other autoimmune disease or uncontrolled infection excluded patients. About 10 ml of fresh peripheral blood supplied the PBMCs. The entry originates in a study of T cells in Graves' hyperthyroidism and ophthalmopathy. For the study at large: Any treatment followed the collection of peripheral blood at initial diagnosis.

RNA transcripts served as the template for amplifying TCR beta CDR3 regions. The primer set for the first-round RT-PCR of the TCR CDR3 was HTBI. TCRdb re-called the multiplex PCR reads with MiXCR, one entry per CDR3 protein. This sample has approximately 600,000 distinct CDR3 sequences, with roughly 14% found just once. The TCR sequence derives from a woman aged 40 to 50 with Graves' ophthalmopathy. Material: blood. The chain is built from TRBV20-1 and TRBJ1-2, with TRBD1 matching over 8 bases. CDR3 sequence reads: CSARDRGRDYGYTF. In nucleotides, the CDR3 is TGCAGTGCTAGAGACAGGGGGCGGGACTATGGCTACACCTTC.